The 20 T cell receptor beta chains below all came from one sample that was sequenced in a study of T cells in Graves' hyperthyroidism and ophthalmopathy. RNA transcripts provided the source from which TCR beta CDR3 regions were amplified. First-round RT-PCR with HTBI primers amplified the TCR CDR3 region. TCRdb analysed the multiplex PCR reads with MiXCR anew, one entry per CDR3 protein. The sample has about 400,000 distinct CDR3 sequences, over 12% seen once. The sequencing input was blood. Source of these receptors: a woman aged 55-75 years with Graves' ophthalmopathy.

The DNA for the CDR3 is TGTGCCAGCAGCGTAGAAAGGACAGGGGTAGAGACCCAGTACTTC. As protein: CASSVERTGVETQYF. This chain joins TRBV9 and TRBJ2-5; TRBD1 matches at 9 bases. Unmatched junction bases numbered 4, after V lost 0 bases and J lost 4 bases. The CDR3 has 15 amino acids. CDR1 and CDR2 (germline): SGDLS, YYNGEE.

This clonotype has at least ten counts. In DNA form, the CDR3 reads TGTGCCAGCAGAACCCTCGGGACAGGCTCCTACGAGCAGTACTTC. Translation: CASRTLGTGSYEQYF. The J gene is TRBJ2-7, the V gene TRBV28; TRBD1 aligns across 8 bases. The CDR3 runs to 15 residues. Germline V lookup: CDR1 MDHEN, CDR2 SYDVKM. V dropped 6 bases and J dropped 0; count of bases not matched to a gene: 7. Full variable domain (remainder filled in from reference TRBV28 and TRBJ2-7): DVKVTQSSRYLVKRTGEKVFLECVQDMDHENMFWYRQDPGLGLRLIYFSYDVKMKEKGDIPEGYSVSREKKERFSLILESASTNQTSMYLCASRTLGTGSYEQYFGPGTRLTVT.

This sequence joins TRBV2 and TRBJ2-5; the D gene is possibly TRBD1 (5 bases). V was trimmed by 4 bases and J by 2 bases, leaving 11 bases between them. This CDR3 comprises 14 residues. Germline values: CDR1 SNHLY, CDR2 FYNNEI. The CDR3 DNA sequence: TGTGCCAGCAGTGTATACAGGAAGCAAGAGACCCAGTACTTC. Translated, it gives CASSVYRKQETQYF.

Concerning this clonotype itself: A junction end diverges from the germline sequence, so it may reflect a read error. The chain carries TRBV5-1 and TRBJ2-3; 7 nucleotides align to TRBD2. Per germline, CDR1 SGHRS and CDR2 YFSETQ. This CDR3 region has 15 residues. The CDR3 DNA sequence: TGCGCCAGCAGTGATTCTAGCGGCTACACAGATATGCAGTATTTT. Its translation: CASSDSSGYTDMQYF.

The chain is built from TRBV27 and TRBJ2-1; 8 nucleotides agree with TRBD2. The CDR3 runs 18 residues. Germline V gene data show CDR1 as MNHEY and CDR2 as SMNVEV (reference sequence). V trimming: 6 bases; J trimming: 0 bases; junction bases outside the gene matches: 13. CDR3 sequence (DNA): TGTGCCAGCAGCCCAAGCCGGAAGAGCGGGAGCTCCTACAATGAGCAGTTCTTC. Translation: CASSPSRKSGSSYNEQFF.

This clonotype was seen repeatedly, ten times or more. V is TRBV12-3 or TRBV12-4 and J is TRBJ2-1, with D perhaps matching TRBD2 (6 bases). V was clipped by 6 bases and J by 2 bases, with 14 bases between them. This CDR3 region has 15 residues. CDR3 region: CASRPIAATYNEQFF. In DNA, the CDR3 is TGTGCCAGCAGGCCCATAGCGGCCACCTACAATGAGCAGTTCTTC.

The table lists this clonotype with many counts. CDR3 protein: CASRGDRMRDTQYF. CDR3 nucleotide sequence: TGTGCCAGCAGGGGGGACAGGATGAGAGATACGCAGTATTTT. This chain joins TRBV28 and TRBJ2-3; 8 nucleotides match TRBD1. V trimming: 6 bases; J trimming: 5 bases; junction bases outside the gene matches: 7. In germline, CDR1 is MDHEN, CDR2 SYDVKM. The length of the CDR3 is 14 residues.

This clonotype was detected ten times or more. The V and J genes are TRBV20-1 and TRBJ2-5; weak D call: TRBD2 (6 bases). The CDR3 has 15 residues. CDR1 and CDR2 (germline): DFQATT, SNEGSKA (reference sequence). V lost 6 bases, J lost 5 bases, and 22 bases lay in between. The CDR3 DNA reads TGCAGTGCGAAGGAGGGCCACGTAAAATGGGAGACCCAGTACTTC. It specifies CSAKEGHVKWETQYF.

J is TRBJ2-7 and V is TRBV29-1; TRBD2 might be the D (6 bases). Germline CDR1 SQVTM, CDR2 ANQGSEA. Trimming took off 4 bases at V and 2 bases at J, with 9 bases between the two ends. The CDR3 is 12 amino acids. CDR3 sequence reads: CSVAAGTYEQYF. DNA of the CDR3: TGCAGCGTTGCTGCGGGGACCTACGAGCAGTACTTC.

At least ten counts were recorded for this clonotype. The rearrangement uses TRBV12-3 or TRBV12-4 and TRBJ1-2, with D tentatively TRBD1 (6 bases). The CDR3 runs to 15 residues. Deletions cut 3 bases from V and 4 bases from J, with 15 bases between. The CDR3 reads CASSFRDIGIYGYTF. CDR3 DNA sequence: TGTGCCAGCAGTTTTAGGGACATAGGTATCTATGGCTACACCTTC.

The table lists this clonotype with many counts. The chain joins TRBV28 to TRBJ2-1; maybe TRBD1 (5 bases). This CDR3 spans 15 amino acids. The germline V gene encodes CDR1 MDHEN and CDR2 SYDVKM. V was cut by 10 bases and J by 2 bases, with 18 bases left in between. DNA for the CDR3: TGTGCCACCACCAAATCTTGGGGCACCTACAATGAGCAGTTCTTC. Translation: CATTKSWGTYNEQFF.

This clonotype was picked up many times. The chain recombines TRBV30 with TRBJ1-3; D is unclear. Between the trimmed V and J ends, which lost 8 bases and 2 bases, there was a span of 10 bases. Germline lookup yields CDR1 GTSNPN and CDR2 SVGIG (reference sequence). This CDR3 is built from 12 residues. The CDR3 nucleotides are TGTGCCACGCGGAACGCTGGAAACACCATATATTTT. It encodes CATRNAGNTIYF. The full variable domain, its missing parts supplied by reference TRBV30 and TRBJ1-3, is SQTIHQWPATLVQPVGSPLSLECTVEGTSNPNLYWYRQAAGRGLQLLFYSVGIGQISSEVPQNLSASRPQDRQFILSSKKLLLSDSGFYLCATRNAGNTIYFGEGSWLTVV.

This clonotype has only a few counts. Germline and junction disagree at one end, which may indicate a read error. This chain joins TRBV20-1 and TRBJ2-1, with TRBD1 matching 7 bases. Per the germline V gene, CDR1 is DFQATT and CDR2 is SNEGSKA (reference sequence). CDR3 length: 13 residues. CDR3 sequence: CSTRGGATNEQFF. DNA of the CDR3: TGCAGTACTAGAGGGGGCGCTACCAATGAGCAGTTCTTC.

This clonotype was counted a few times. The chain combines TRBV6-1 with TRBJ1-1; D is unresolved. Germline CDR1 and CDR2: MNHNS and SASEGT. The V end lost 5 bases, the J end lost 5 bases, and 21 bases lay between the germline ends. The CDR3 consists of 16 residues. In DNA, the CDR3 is TGTGCCAGCAGTAGACCGGGCTCACCCGGAGGGACTGAAGCTTTCTTT. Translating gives CASSRPGSPGGTEAFF.

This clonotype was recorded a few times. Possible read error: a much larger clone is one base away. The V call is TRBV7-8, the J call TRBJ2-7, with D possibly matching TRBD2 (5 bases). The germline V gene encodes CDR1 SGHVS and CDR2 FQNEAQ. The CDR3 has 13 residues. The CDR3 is CVSSPRGSYEQYF. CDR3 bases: TGTGTCAGCAGCCCCCGGGGCTCCTACGAGCAGTACTTC.

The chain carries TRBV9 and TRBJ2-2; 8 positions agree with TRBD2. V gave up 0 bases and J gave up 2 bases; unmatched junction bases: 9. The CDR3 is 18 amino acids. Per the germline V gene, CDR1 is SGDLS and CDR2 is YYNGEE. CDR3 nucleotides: TGTGCCAGCAGCGTAGGCCTAGCGGGTAGGGGTAACACCGGGGAGCTGTTTTTT. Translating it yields CASSVGLAGRGNTGELFF.

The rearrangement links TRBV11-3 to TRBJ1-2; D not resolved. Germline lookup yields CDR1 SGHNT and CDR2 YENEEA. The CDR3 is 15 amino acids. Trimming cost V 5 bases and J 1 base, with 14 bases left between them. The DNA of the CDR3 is TGTGCCAGCAGCCTGATTCCGACGAGTAACTATGGCTACACCTTC. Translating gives CASSLIPTSNYGYTF.

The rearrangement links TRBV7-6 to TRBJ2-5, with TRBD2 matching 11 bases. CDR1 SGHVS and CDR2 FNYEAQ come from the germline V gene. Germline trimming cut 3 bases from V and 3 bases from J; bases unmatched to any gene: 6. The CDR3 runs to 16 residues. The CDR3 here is CASSFFGTSGKETQYF. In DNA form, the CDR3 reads TGTGCCAGCAGCTTTTTCGGGACTAGCGGTAAAGAGACCCAGTACTTC.

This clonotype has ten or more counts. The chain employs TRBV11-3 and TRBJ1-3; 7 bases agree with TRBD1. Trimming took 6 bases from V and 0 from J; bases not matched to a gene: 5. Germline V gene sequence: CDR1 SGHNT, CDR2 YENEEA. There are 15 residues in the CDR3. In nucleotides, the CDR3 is TGTGCCAGCAGTTCGACAGGGAACTCTGGAAACACCATATATTTT. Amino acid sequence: CASSSTGNSGNTIYF.

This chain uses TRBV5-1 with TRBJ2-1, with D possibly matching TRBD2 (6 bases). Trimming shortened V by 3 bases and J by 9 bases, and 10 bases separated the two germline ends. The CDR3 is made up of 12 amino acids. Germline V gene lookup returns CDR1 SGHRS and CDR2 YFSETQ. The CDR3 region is CASSWDSVEQFF. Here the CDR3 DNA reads TGCGCCAGCAGCTGGGACTCTGTTGAGCAGTTCTTC.